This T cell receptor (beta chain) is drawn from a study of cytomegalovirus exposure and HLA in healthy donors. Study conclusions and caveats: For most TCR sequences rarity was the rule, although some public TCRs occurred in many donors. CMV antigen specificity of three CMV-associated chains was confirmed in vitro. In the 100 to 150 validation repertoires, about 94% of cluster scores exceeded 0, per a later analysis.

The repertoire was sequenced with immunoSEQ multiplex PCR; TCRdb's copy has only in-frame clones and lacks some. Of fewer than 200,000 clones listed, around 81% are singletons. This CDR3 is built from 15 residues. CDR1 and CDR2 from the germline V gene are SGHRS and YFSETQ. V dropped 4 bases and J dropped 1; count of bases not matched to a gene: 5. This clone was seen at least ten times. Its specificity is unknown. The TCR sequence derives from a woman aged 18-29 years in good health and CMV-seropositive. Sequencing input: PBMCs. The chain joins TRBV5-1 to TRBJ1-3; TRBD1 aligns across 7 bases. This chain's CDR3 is CASSITTGSGNTIYF. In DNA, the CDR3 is TGCGCCAGCAGCATTACGACAGGGTCTGGAAACACCATATATTTT.